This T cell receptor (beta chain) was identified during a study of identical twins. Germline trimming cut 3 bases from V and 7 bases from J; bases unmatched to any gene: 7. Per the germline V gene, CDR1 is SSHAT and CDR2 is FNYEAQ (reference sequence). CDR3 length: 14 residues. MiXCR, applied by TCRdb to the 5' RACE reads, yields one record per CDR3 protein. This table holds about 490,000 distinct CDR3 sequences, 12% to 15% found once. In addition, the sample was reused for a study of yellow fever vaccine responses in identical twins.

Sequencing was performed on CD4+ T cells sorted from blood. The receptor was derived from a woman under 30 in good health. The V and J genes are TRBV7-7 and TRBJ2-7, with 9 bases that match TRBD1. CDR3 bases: TGTGCCAGCAGCTTCCGGGACAGGGAGTCGGAGCAGTACTTC. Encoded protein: CASSFRDRESEQYF.